The 25 T cell receptor beta chains given below trace back to one sample, sequenced in a study of CD8+ T cells in alopecia areata listed by TCRdb under 2018. Libraries were built with the immunoSEQ multiplex PCR assay. For TCR sequencing, RNA was extracted from every sample and reverse transcribed into cDNA to serve as template. TCRdb took this table from immuneACCESS and kept in-frame rearrangements with V and J called. Such tables lack part of the clones; where checked against another copy, unresolved V genes explain under half of the gap, and the rest is unexplained. The sample table shows some 240,000 clones, and around 57% are seen once. The top ten constitute roughly 1.5% of the sample. The time point label here, explained by the study, means: about 4 weeks on oral tofacitinib. Explained via the paper, the treatment or condition label denotes: oral pan-JAK inhibitor, 5-10 mg twice daily. The sample consisted of CD4+ T cells sorted from blood, taken at week 4, from a patient treated with tofacitinib. These receptors were obtained from a human donor with alopecia areata.

This clone was picked up a small number of times. The same CDR3 can be traced to other DNA sequences in this sample. The chain combines TRBV29-1 with TRBJ1-1; D remains unclear. This CDR3 region has 12 residues. Germline V lookup: CDR1 SQVTM, CDR2 ANQGSEA. The V gene lost 4 bases and the J gene lost 2 bases, with 8 bases spanning the gap. CDR3 loop: CSVGQPNTEAFF. DNA for the CDR3: TGCAGCGTTGGTCAGCCAAACACTGAAGCTTTCTTT.

This clone came up a few times. The rearrangement joins TRBV7-2 to TRBJ2-7; D not certain. The CDR3 loop spans 12 amino acids. Germline values: CDR1 SGHTA, CDR2 FQGNSA. V lost 2 bases and J lost 4, with 6 bases in between. The CDR3 DNA reads as TGTGCCAGCAGCTTAACAGATTACGAGCAGTACTTC. This translates into CASSLTDYEQYF.

With respect to this clone: Other nucleotide sequences from this sample produce the same CDR3. V and J are TRBV9 and TRBJ2-2; 9 nucleotides match TRBD2. V was pared by 0 bases and J by 6 bases, with 3 bases of the junction left unmatched. From germline, CDR1 is SGDLS and CDR2 YYNGEE. This CDR3 is 15 amino acids long. The DNA of the CDR3 is TGTGCCAGCAGCGTAGTTGCTAGCGGGGCCGGGGAGCTGTTTTTT. It codes for CASSVVASGAGELFF.

CDR3 bases: TGCGCCAGCAGCCCGGCGGGGCTTAACTATGGCTACACCTTC. This translates into CASSPAGLNYGYTF. The V gene is TRBV4-3, the J gene TRBJ1-2; D possibly corresponds to TRBD1 (5 bases). Trimming took 4 bases from V and 1 from J, leaving 10 bases between them. This CDR3 has 14 amino acids. Germline CDR1 and CDR2: LGHNA and YSLEER.

This clone was picked up a small number of times. The rearrangement joins TRBV14 to TRBJ1-1; D unclear. CDR1 is SGHDN, CDR2 FVKESK, per germline. The V end was cut by 1 base, the J end by 0 bases, with 6 bases between. The CDR3 runs to 14 residues. CDR3 in amino acids: CASSQGPVNTEAFF. As DNA, the CDR3 is TGTGCCAGCAGCCAAGGACCGGTGAACACTGAAGCTTTCTTT.

This clone was seen once. This chain uses TRBV9 with TRBJ1-3; no firm D call. The CDR3 is 17 amino acids. V dropped 0 bases and J dropped 3 bases, with 16 bases sitting between them. Germline CDR1 SGDLS, CDR2 YYNGEE. CDR3 nucleotides: TGTGCCAGCAGCGTAGGATCGGCAGGCCACGGTGGAAACACCATATATTTT. Protein sequence: CASSVGSAGHGGNTIYF.

On this clone itself: This could be a read error, since a much larger clone is one nucleotide away. The chain recombines TRBV2 with TRBJ2-2, with no clear D. CDR1 and CDR2 from the germline V gene are SNHLY and FYNNEI. CDR3 length equals 13 residues. The V end lost 1 base, the J end lost 4 bases, and 4 bases lay between the germline ends. The CDR3 DNA reads TGTGCCAGCAGTGAAGTGGTCACCGGGGAGCTGTTTTTT. Its protein is CASSEVVTGELFF.

This clone was seen only a few times. This sequence joins TRBV4-1 and TRBJ1-2, with TRBD1 matching 9 bases. J was trimmed by 7 bases and V by 5 bases; bases with no gene match: 11. CDR1 MGHRA and CDR2 YSYEKL come from the germline V gene. The CDR3 contains 15 residues. The CDR3 nucleotides are TGCGCCAGCAGCGTATCACAGGGGGCCGGCAGTGGCTACACCTTC. Translated, it gives CASSVSQGAGSGYTF.

This clone was counted a few times. The rearrangement joins TRBV4-3 to TRBJ1-2; D possibly corresponds to TRBD1 (6 bases). The CDR3 has 13 residues. Germline CDR1 reads LGHNA; CDR2 reads YSLEER. Deletions cut 1 base from V and 8 bases from J, with 11 bases between. CDR3 nucleotides: TGCGCCAGCAGCCAAGTAGGACAGACAGGCTACACCTTC. Translated, it gives CASSQVGQTGYTF.

The chain joins TRBV2 to TRBJ2-3, with D maybe TRBD2 (6 bases). Trimming shortened V by 8 bases and J by 2 bases, and 20 bases separated the two germline ends. Germline V gene sequence: CDR1 SNHLY, CDR2 FYNNEI. This CDR3 region has 16 residues. This CDR3 is CASVVLGGLITDTQYF. The CDR3 DNA is TGTGCCAGCGTCGTGCTTGGGGGACTTATCACAGATACGCAGTATTTT.

The table lists this clone with a count of one. The V and J genes are TRBV4-3 and TRBJ2-1; D is uncertain. The germline V gene encodes CDR1 LGHNA and CDR2 YSLEER. V lost 0 bases to trimming and J lost 0 bases, with 6 bases between them. CDR3 length: 15 residues. CDR3 sequence (DNA): TGCGCCAGCAGCCAAGAGGCCAGCTCCTACAATGAGCAGTTCTTC. Amino acid sequence: CASSQEASSYNEQFF.

This clone showed up just a few times. The V and J genes are TRBV6-6 and TRBJ1-6, with TRBD1 matching 11 bases. This CDR3 has 15 amino acids. The ends lost 4 bases at V and 9 bases at J; junction bases unmatched: 5. The germline V gene has CDR1 MNHNY and CDR2 SVGAGI (reference sequence). CDR3: CASSFGDRGSSPLHF. For the CDR3, the DNA is TGTGCCAGCAGTTTCGGGGACAGGGGGTCTTCACCCCTCCACTTT.

The table lists this clone with a count of one. J is TRBJ1-1 and V is TRBV29-1, with a weak D call TRBD1 (6 bases). CDR1 is SQVTM and CDR2 is ANQGSEA in the germline V gene. This CDR3 region has 16 residues. V lost 4 bases and J lost 8, with 26 bases in between. CDR3 in amino acids: CSVVPRPGHQIREAFF. The CDR3 coding sequence is TGCAGCGTTGTGCCACGTCCGGGACATCAGATTCGGGAAGCTTTCTTT. The variable domain in full, with the rest retrieved from reference TRBV29-1 and TRBJ1-1, is SAVISQKPSRDICQRGTSLTIQCQVDSQVTMMFWYRQQPGQSLTLIATANQGSEATYESGFVIDKFPISRPNLTFSTLTVSNMSPEDSSIYLCSVVPRPGHQIREAFFGQGTRLTVV.

This rearrangement joins TRBV9 to TRBJ2-7; the D gene could be TRBD1 or TRBD2 (5 bases each). V lost 0 bases and J lost 2, with 12 bases in between. Germline CDR1 and CDR2: SGDLS and YYNGEE. The CDR3 is made up of 15 amino acids. Written as DNA, the CDR3 is TGTGCCAGCAGCGTAGCTCAGGGACCAACCTACGAGCAGTACTTC. This codes for CASSVAQGPTYEQYF.

This clone was counted between two and nine times. The genes are TRBV19 and TRBJ1-6, with 8 nucleotides matching TRBD1. CDR3 length: 14 residues. Germline V gene sequence: CDR1 LNHDA, CDR2 SQIVND (reference sequence). J was trimmed by 7 bases and V by 8 bases; bases with no gene match: 7. The CDR3 here is CASGETGENSPLHF. The CDR3 bases are TGTGCCAGTGGAGAGACAGGGGAAAATTCACCCCTCCACTTT.

The genes are TRBV7-9 and TRBJ1-2; D is uncertain. CDR3 length: 13 residues. The germline V and J ends were trimmed by 5 bases and 3 bases, with 10 bases remaining between them. Germline CDR1 reads SEHNR; CDR2 reads FQNEAQ (reference sequence). CDR3 in amino acids: CASSPDEDYGYTF. DNA for the CDR3: TGTGCCAGCAGCCCGGATGAGGACTATGGCTACACCTTC. Using reference TRBV7-9 and TRBJ1-2 for the parts outside the CDR3, the full variable domain is DTGVSQNPRHKITKRGQNVTFRCDPISEHNRLYWYRQTLGQGPEFLTYFQNEAQLEKSRLLSDRFSAERPKGSFSTLEIQRTEQGDSAMYLCASSPDEDYGYTFGSGTRLTVV.

The table lists this clone with many counts. This chain joins TRBV7-2 and TRBJ2-5, with D perhaps matching TRBD1 or TRBD2 (5 bases each). The V and J ends lost 4 bases and 1 base respectively, with 10 bases between them. Germline loops: CDR1 SGHTA, CDR2 FQGNSA. This CDR3 has 14 amino acids. The CDR3 spells CASSSPGPQETQYF. In nucleotides, the CDR3 is TGTGCCAGCAGCTCACCGGGACCCCAAGAGACCCAGTACTTC.

Concerning this clone: Distinct nucleotide sequences in the sample also encode this CDR3. V usage is TRBV27 and J usage is TRBJ2-5; no definite D call. The CDR3 runs to 11 residues. Trimming pared 2 bases from V and 4 bases from J, leaving 2 bases between. The V gene's germline CDR1 is MNHEY and CDR2 SMNVEV (reference sequence). The CDR3 sequence: CASSLGETQYF. CDR3 coding DNA: TGTGCCAGCAGTTTAGGAGAGACCCAGTACTTC.

The V call is TRBV30, the J call TRBJ2-5; a weak D match, TRBD1 (5 bases). Germline values: CDR1 GTSNPN, CDR2 SVGIG (reference sequence). Trimming shortened V by 3 bases and J by 5 bases, and 16 bases separated the two germline ends. The CDR3 length is 14 residues. The CDR3 DNA follows: TGTGCCTGGAGCCGGCAGGAAAAGGGGGAGACCCAGTACTTC. It encodes CAWSRQEKGETQYF.

This clone was seen a handful of times. The same CDR3 is also encoded by other DNA sequences in this sample. This rearrangement joins TRBV30 to TRBJ1-1; D not certain. V lost 3 bases and J lost 1, with 9 bases in between. This CDR3 has 13 amino acids. CDR1 GTSNPN and CDR2 SVGIG come from the germline V gene (reference sequence). The CDR3 DNA is TGTGCCTGGAGCCTCAGAGGGAACACTGAAGCTTTCTTT. Amino acid sequence: CAWSLRGNTEAFF.

This clone was counted once. Other DNA sequences of this sample code for an identical CDR3. This chain uses TRBV5-1 with TRBJ2-3; TRBD1 matches at 8 bases. The CDR3 has 14 amino acids. Unmatched junction bases numbered 5, after V lost 4 bases and J lost 4 bases. Germline V lookup: CDR1 SGHRS, CDR2 YFSETQ. CDR3 bases: TGCGCCAGCAGCCCCGGACAGGGTGCAGATACGCAGTATTTT. This gives the protein CASSPGQGADTQYF. The complete variable domain, with remaining parts taken from reference TRBV5-1 and TRBJ2-3, reads KAGVTQTPRYLIKTRGQQVTLSCSPISGHRSVSWYQQTPGQGLQFLFEYFSETQRNKGNFPGRFSGRQFSNSRSEMNVSTLELGDSALYLCASSPGQGADTQYFGPGTRLTVL.

This chain connects TRBV5-1 to TRBJ1-1, with a weak D call TRBD1 (5 bases). Germline CDR1 is SGHRS and CDR2 is YFSETQ. This CDR3 region has 15 residues. Trimming removed 4 bases at V and 5 bases at J, with 18 bases between. The CDR3 loop reads CASSRIRGPATEAFF. DNA of the CDR3: TGCGCCAGCAGCCGAATAAGGGGCCCAGCTACTGAAGCTTTCTTT.

This clone has only a few counts. The chain carries TRBV29-1 and TRBJ2-7; 8 nucleotides match TRBD1. The germline V gene has CDR1 SQVTM and CDR2 ANQGSEA. The CDR3 extends over 14 amino acids. J gave up 4 bases and V 4 bases, and 9 bases lay outside the gene matches. CDR3: CSVAPRQGLYEQYF. CDR3 DNA: TGCAGCGTTGCCCCCAGACAGGGGCTTTACGAGCAGTACTTC.

This chain links TRBV9 with TRBJ1-1; no definite D call. V lost 6 bases and J 3 bases, leaving 12 bases between the germline ends. The germline V gene encodes CDR1 SGDLS and CDR2 YYNGEE. The CDR3 totals 13 residues. The CDR3 spells CASNREGDTEAFF. Here the CDR3 DNA reads TGTGCCAGCAACAGAGAAGGAGACACTGAAGCTTTCTTT.

This chain links TRBV30 with TRBJ2-1; D unresolved. V gave up 4 bases and J gave up 9 bases, with 13 bases separating them. The CDR3 loop spans 12 amino acids. The germline V gene encodes CDR1 GTSNPN and CDR2 SVGIG (reference sequence). The CDR3 sequence: CAWNHGVGEQFF. CDR3 sequence (DNA): TGTGCCTGGAATCATGGGGTGGGTGAGCAGTTCTTC.